This passage covers 13 T cell receptor beta chains from one sample sequenced in a study of Ad26.COV2.S vaccination and SARS-CoV-2 variants. Sample treatment: 15 to 20 received Ad26.COV2.S at low or high dose, single or two shots; several received placebo; per-sample allocation not given. Collection of the samples took place on day 63 after the first injection of vaccine or placebo. TCRdb's copy holds only in-frame clones and misses some; the assay was immunoSEQ multiplex PCR. The table lists about 350,000 clones, about nine tenths of them singletons, with roughly 3.2% in the top ten. This specimen consisted of peripheral blood, obtained in a trial of Ad26.COV2.S vaccine versus placebo. These TCRs come from a person between 18 and 59 years old who received the Ad26.COV2.S COVID-19 vaccine or a placebo.

V is TRBV19 and J is TRBJ1-1, with a weak D call TRBD1 (6 bases). The length of the CDR3 is 15 residues. The germline CDR1 and CDR2 sequences are LNHDA and SQIVND (reference sequence). Trimming shortened V by 3 bases and J by 1 base, and 12 bases separated the two germline ends. The CDR3 loop reads CASSMVGTTNTEAFF. The CDR3 DNA is TGTGCCAGTAGTATGGTTGGGACAACGAACACTGAAGCTTTCTTT. Full variable domain (remainder filled in from reference TRBV19 and TRBJ1-1): DGGITQSPKYLFRKEGQNVTLSCEQNLNHDAMYWYRQDPGQGLRLIYYSQIVNDFQKGDIAEGYSVSREKKESFPLTVTSAQKNPTAFYLCASSMVGTTNTEAFFGQGTRLTVV.

V is TRBV10-2 and J is TRBJ1-4, with TRBD1 matching over 7 bases. This CDR3 is built from 13 residues. V gave up 8 bases and J gave up 2 bases; unmatched junction bases: 2. CDR1 WSHSY and CDR2 SAAADI come from the germline V gene. The CDR3 protein is CASHRGTNEKLFF. CDR3 in DNA: TGCGCCAGCCACAGGGGTACTAATGAAAAACTGTTTTTT.

This chain uses TRBV4-1 with TRBJ1-1, with a weak D call TRBD1 (6 bases). There are 15 residues in the CDR3. V gave up 4 bases and J gave up 3 bases, with 15 bases separating them. Germline V gene lookup returns CDR1 MGHRA and CDR2 YSYEKL. As DNA, the CDR3 is TGCGCCAGCAGCCCGGGGGGATCAGGGGACACTGAAGCTTTCTTT. Its translation: CASSPGGSGDTEAFF.

This clone has only a few counts. This chain links TRBV4-1 with TRBJ1-3, with D perhaps matching TRBD1 (5 bases). The CDR3 length is 20 residues. V lost 0 bases to trimming and J lost 3 bases, with 24 bases between them. The germline gives CDR1 MGHRA, CDR2 YSYEKL. CDR3 nucleotides: TGCGCCAGCAGCCAAGATTCTGGTCAGGGATTTTCTTCGGGTGGAAACACCATATATTTT. Its protein product is CASSQDSGQGFSSGGNTIYF.

A few counts support this clone. The chain recombines TRBV4-2 with TRBJ2-7, with 7 bases fitting TRBD1. The CDR3 loop spans 16 amino acids. V lost 4 bases and J lost 3; bases outside the gene matches: 12. CDR1 is LGHNA, CDR2 YNFKEQ, per germline. DNA of the CDR3: TGTGCCAGCAGCCGGGAAGACAGGGTGGATGTCTACGAGCAGTACTTC. It encodes CASSREDRVDVYEQYF.

This rearrangement joins TRBV6-4 to TRBJ1-2; D is uncertain. The CDR3 runs 14 residues. V was cut by 6 bases and J by 3 bases, with 14 bases left in between. Germline-derived CDR1 and CDR2 are MRHNA and SNTAGT. The CDR3 protein is CASRKKGEYYGYTF. The CDR3 coding sequence is TGTGCCAGCAGAAAGAAGGGCGAGTACTATGGCTACACCTTC.

The gene calls are TRBV3-1 (or the pseudogene TRBV3-2) and TRBJ2-5; D not resolved. Germline CDR1 and CDR2: LGHDT and YNNKEL (reference sequence). V gave up 2 bases and J gave up 1 base, with 2 bases separating them. The CDR3 loop spans 12 amino acids. The CDR3 DNA sequence: TGTGCCAGCAGCCAACTCCAAGAGACCCAGTACTTC. This sequence encodes CASSQLQETQYF.

This rearrangement joins TRBV6-5 to TRBJ1-1; D unclear. The V gene lost 2 bases and the J gene lost 1 base, with 14 bases spanning the gap. The CDR3 is made up of 16 amino acids. In germline, CDR1 is MNHEY, CDR2 SVGAGI. CDR3 bases: TGTGCCAGCAGTTACCATAACAGATTAAAGAACACTGAAGCTTTCTTT. This codes for CASSYHNRLKNTEAFF.

The chain joins TRBV7-9 to TRBJ1-1; D unresolved. CDR1 and CDR2 (germline): SEHNR, FQNEAQ (reference sequence). The ends were cut back, 2 bases at V and 3 bases at J, with 7 bases in the middle. The CDR3 extends over 13 amino acids. Here the CDR3 DNA reads TGTGCCAGCAGCTTAATGGGGTACACTGAAGCTTTCTTT. It is translated as CASSLMGYTEAFF.

The chain recombines TRBV11-3 with TRBJ2-5; D call uncertain. CDR3 length: 12 residues. Germline V lookup: CDR1 SGHNT, CDR2 YENEEA. V was clipped by 0 bases and J by 5 bases, with 4 bases between them. CDR3 protein: CASSLEGETQYF. DNA for the CDR3: TGTGCCAGCAGCTTAGAAGGGGAGACCCAGTACTTC.

The rearrangement links TRBV27 to TRBJ1-2, with TRBD1 matching 7 bases. Trimming removed 4 bases from V and 4 bases from J; junction bases left unmatched: 6. CDR1 is MNHEY, CDR2 SMNVEV, per germline (reference sequence). The CDR3 is made up of 14 amino acids. CDR3 in amino acids: CASSSTGTGYGYTF. The DNA for the CDR3 is TGTGCCAGCAGTTCGACAGGGACTGGCTATGGCTACACCTTC.

The V gene is TRBV23-1, the J gene TRBJ1-3; D might be TRBD1 (6 bases). TRBV23-1 falls under the ORF class, with uncertain function. Trimming shortened V by 9 bases and J by 0 bases, and 18 bases separated the two germline ends. This CDR3 comprises 16 residues. CDR3: CARTYRGGNSGNTIYF. The CDR3 nucleotides are TGCGCCAGAACCTACCGAGGGGGAAACTCTGGAAACACCATATATTTT.

The rearrangement links TRBV7-9 to TRBJ2-3; 8 nucleotides align to TRBD2. This CDR3 has 15 residues. The germline V gene has CDR1 SEHNR and CDR2 FQNEAQ (reference sequence). The J segment lost 6 bases and the V segment lost 5 bases, leaving 10 bases of the junction unmatched. The CDR3 here is CASSPLRAGADTQYF. The CDR3 nucleotides are TGTGCCAGCAGCCCACTCCGAGCGGGGGCGGATACGCAGTATTTT.